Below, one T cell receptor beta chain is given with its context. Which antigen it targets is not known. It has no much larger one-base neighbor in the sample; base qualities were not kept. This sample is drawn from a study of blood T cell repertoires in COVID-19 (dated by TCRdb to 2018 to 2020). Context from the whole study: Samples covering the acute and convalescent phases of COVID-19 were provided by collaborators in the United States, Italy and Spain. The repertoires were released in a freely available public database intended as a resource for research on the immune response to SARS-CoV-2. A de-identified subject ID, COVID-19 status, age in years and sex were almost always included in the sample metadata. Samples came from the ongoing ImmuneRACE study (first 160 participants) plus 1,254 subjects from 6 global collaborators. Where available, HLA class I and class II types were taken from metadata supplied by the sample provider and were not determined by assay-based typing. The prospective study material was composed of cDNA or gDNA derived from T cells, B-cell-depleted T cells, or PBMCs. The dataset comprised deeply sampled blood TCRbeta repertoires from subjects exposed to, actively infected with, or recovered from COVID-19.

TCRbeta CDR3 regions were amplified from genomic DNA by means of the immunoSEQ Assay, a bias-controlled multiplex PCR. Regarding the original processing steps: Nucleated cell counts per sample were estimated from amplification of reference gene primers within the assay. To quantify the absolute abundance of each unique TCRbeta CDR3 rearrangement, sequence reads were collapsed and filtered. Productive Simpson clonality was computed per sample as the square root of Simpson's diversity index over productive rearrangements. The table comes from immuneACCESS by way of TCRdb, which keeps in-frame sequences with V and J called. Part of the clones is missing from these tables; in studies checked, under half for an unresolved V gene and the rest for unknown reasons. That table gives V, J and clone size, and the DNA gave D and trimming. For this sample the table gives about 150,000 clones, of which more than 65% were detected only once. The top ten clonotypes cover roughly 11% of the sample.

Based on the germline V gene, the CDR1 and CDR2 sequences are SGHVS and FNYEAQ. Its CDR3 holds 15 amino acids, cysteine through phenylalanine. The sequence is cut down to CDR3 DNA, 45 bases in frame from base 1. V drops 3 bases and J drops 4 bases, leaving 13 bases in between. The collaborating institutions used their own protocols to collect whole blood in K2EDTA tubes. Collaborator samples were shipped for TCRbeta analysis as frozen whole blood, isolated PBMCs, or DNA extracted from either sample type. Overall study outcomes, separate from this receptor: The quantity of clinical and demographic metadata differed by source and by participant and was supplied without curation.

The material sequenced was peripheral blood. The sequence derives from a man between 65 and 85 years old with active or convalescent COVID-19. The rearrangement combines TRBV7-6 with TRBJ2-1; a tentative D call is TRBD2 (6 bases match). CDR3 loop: CASSFLSGSYNEQFF. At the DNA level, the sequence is TGTGCCAGCAGCTTCCTTAGCGGTTCATACAATGAGCAGTTCTTC. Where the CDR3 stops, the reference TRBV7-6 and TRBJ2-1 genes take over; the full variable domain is GAGVSQSPRYKVTKRGQDVALRCDPISGHVSLYWYRQALGQGPEFLTYFNYEAQQDKSGLPNDRFSAERPEGSISTLTIQRTEQRDSAMYRCASSFLSGSYNEQFFGPGTRLTVL.